The clone carrying this TCR beta chain came up a few times. What it binds is unknown. Trimming removed 1 base at V and 4 bases at J, with 10 bases between. The CDR3 is 14 amino acids. RNA transcripts yielded amplified TCR beta CDR3 regions. In the first-round RT-PCR of the TCR CDR3, the HTBI primer set was used. TCRdb ran MiXCR on the multiplex PCR reads and lists one entry per CDR3 protein. This table holds about 840,000 distinct CDR3 sequences, roughly 37% found once. This entry is derived from a study of T cells in Graves' hyperthyroidism and ophthalmopathy. Study at large: Blood was drawn when the patient was first diagnosed and still untreated.

Study-level points and caveats: Separation of ophthalmopathy from stable hyperthyroidism was achieved by a 13 V-J model. Most clonotypes expanded in the thyroid (above 0.001) were also present in blood.

The chain has TRBV12-3 or TRBV12-4 and TRBJ2-5; a weak D match, TRBD1 (5 bases). Sample: blood. The sequence came from a man aged 18 to 29 with Graves' hyperthyroidism. Here the CDR3 DNA reads TGTGCCAGCAGTTTAGGGTCCAGGGTAGAGACCCAGTACTTC. As protein: CASSLGSRVETQYF.